The sequence of this T cell receptor (beta chain) was determined in a study of blood T cell repertoires in COVID-19. Original analysis: Cell counts per sample came from amplifying reference gene primers. The protocol was immunoSEQ multiplex PCR, while the TCRdb copy is restricted to in-frame clones and leaves out a portion. D and trimming come from the DNA, and the V and J calls and clone size come from that table. The table shows 200,000 to 250,000 clones, with around 81% occurring only once. This sequence originates from a woman aged 50 to 60 with acute COVID-19. The sequencing input was PBMCs or T cells enriched from blood (not recorded which).

CDR3 region: CASSSPRAGGGLTDTQYF. The DNA of the CDR3 is TGTGCCAGCAGTTCTCCCCGAGCGGGGGGTGGTTTAACAGATACGCAGTATTTT. This chain joins TRBV28 and TRBJ2-3; TRBD2 matches at 9 bases. This CDR3 has 18 amino acids. After removal of 4 bases from V and 3 bases from J, the junction contained 14 bases not matched to a gene. Germline V gene sequence: CDR1 MDHEN, CDR2 SYDVKM.